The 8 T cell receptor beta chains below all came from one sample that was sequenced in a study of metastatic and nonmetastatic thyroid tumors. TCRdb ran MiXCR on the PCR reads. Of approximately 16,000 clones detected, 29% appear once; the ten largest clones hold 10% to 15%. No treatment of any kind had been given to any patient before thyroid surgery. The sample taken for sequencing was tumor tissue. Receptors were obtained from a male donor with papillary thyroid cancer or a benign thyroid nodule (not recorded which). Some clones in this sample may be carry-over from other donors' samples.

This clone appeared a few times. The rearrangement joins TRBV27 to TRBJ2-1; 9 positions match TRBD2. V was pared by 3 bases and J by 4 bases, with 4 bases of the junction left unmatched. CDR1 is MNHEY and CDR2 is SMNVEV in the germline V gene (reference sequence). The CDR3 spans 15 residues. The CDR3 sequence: CASSLAGGAYNEQFF. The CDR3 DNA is TGTGCCAGCAGTTTGGCGGGAGGGGCGTACAATGAGCAGTTCTTC.

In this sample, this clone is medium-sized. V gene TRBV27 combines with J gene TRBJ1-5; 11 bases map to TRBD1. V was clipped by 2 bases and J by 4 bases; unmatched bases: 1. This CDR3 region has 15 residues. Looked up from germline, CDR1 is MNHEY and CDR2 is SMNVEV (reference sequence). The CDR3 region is CASSLGTGGNQPQHF. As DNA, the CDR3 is TGTGCCAGCAGTTTAGGGACAGGGGGAAATCAGCCCCAGCATTTT.

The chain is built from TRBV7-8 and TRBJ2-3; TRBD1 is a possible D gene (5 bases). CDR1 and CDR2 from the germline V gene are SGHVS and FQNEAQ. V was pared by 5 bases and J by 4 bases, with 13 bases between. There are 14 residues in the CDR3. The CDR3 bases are TGTGCCAGCAGCCTCAGGGTGGGCCCAGATACGCAGTATTTT. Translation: CASSLRVGPDTQYF.

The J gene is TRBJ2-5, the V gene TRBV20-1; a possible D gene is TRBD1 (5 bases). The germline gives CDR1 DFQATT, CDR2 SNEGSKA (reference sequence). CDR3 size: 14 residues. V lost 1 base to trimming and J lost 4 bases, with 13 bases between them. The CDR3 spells CSARAGHVIETQYF. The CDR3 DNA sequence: TGCAGTGCTAGAGCAGGACATGTGATAGAGACCCAGTACTTC.

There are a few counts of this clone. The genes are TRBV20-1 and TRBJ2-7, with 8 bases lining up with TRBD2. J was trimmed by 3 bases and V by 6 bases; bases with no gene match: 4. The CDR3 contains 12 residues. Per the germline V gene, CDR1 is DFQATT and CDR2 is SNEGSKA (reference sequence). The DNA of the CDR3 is TGCAGTGCCACCGGGACTAGCTACGAGCAGTACTTC. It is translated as CSATGTSYEQYF.

CDR3 residues: CASSVGETQSEQFF. In nucleotides, the CDR3 is TGTGCCAGCAGTGTCGGGGAGACCCAGAGTGAGCAGTTCTTC. This chain uses TRBV2 with TRBJ2-1; D might be TRBD2 (5 bases). Trimming took off 4 bases at V and 9 bases at J, with 16 bases between the two ends. This CDR3 has 14 amino acids. CDR1 and CDR2 (germline): SNHLY, FYNNEI.

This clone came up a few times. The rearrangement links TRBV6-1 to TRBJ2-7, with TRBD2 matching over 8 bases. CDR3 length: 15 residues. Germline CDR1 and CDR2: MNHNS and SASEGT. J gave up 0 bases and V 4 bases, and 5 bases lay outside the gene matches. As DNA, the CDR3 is TGTGCCAGCAGTGCCCGCACTAGCGGCTCCTACGAGCAGTACTTC. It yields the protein CASSARTSGSYEQYF.

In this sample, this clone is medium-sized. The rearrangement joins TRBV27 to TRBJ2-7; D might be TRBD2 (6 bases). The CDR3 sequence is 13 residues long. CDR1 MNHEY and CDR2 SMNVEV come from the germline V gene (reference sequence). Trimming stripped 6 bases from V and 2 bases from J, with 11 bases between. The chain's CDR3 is CASRGEVAYEQYF. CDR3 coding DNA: TGTGCCAGCAGAGGGGAGGTAGCCTACGAGCAGTACTTC.